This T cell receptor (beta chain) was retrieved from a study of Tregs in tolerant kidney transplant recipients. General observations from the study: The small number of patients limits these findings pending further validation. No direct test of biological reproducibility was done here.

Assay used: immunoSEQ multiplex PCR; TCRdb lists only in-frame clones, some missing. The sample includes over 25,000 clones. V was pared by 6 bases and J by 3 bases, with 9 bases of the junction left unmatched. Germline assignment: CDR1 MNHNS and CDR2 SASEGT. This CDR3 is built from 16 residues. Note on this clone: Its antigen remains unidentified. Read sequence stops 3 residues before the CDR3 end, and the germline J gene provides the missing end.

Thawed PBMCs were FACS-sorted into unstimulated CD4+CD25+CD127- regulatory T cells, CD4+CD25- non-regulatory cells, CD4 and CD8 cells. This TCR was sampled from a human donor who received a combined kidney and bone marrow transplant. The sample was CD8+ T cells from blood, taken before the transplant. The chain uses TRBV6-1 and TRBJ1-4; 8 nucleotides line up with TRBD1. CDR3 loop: CASREYQGAANEKLFF. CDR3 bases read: TGTGCCAGCAGAGAATATCAGGGGGCAGCTAATGAAAAA.